This entry features one T cell receptor (beta chain) sequence. Its antigen is not identified. The CDR3 length is 12 residues. After removal of 5 bases from V and 8 bases from J, the junction contained 4 bases not matched to a gene. CDR1 SGHAT and CDR2 FQNNGV come from the germline V gene. These data originate in a study of T cell responses to AZD1222 COVID-19 vaccine. Study as a whole: Second-dose schedules of about 4 or about 12 weeks were combined.

Findings and limits, study-wide: Donors were largely white British and mainly female; clonal diversity was possibly underestimated.

The data were produced by immunoSEQ multiplex PCR, yet TCRdb's version contains in-frame clones alone and is incomplete. The table includes 130,000 or so clones, about 92% detected once. The chain carries TRBV11-2 and TRBJ1-2; 8 bases are shared with TRBD1. The origin of this receptor is an adult in good health. Here the sequenced sample was peripheral blood, taken on day 0 of AZD1222 vaccination. The CDR3 region is CASSPGGRGYTF. CDR3 DNA sequence: TGTGCCAGCAGCCCAGGGGGCAGGGGCTACACCTTC.